The 23 T cell receptor beta chains given below trace back to one sample, sequenced in a study of cytomegalovirus exposure and HLA in healthy donors. Vbeta (60) and Jbeta (13) primers were used in the PCR. Assay used: immunoSEQ multiplex PCR; TCRdb lists only in-frame clones, some missing. The data show about 170,000 clones, more than 70% seen once. The sample comprised PBMCs. The source is a boy aged 2 to 9 in good health and CMV-seronegative.

The chain recombines TRBV5-1 with TRBJ1-1; TRBD1 agrees at 8 bases. The CDR3 has 15 residues. The J segment lost 8 bases and the V segment lost 0 bases, leaving 9 bases of the junction unmatched. The germline CDR1 and CDR2 sequences are SGHRS and YFSETQ. The CDR3 protein is CASSLDRGSRREAFF. The CDR3 DNA follows: TGCGCCAGCAGCTTGGACAGGGGGTCACGACGAGAAGCTTTCTTT.

The chain joins TRBV2 to TRBJ1-2; D possibly corresponds to TRBD1 (6 bases). V was pared by 8 bases and J by 4 bases, with 17 bases between. CDR1 is SNHLY and CDR2 is FYNNEI in the germline V gene. CDR3 length: 14 residues. CDR3 in DNA: TGTGCCAGCCAGGAGAACAGGGAGAGCTATGGCTACACCTTC. Its protein product is CASQENRESYGYTF.

This chain uses TRBV27 with TRBJ2-4, with D perhaps TRBD1 (6 bases). Germline V gene sequence: CDR1 MNHEY, CDR2 SMNVEV (reference sequence). Deletions cut 6 bases from V and 0 bases from J, with 18 bases between. This CDR3 region has 17 residues. As DNA, the CDR3 is TGTGCCAGCAGAACGGGAACAGGGAATCGAGCCAAAAACATTCAGTACTTC. This translates into CASRTGTGNRAKNIQYF.

This chain joins TRBV28 and TRBJ1-1; D unclear. The CDR3 totals 14 residues. The ends were cut back, 1 base at V and 1 base at J, with 7 bases in the middle. Germline CDR1 reads MDHEN; CDR2 reads SYDVKM. The CDR3 spells CASSLYAGNTEAFF. CDR3 coding DNA: TGTGCCAGCAGTTTATACGCAGGGAACACTGAAGCTTTCTTT.

The genes are TRBV12-5 and TRBJ2-7; tentative D call: TRBD2 (5 bases). Germline V lookup: CDR1 LGHNT, CDR2 FRNRAP. V was pared by 3 bases and J by 0 bases, with 12 bases between. This CDR3 spans 15 amino acids. In nucleotides, the CDR3 is TGTGCTAGTGGTTTCCAGGCAGGAGGCTCCTACGAGCAGTACTTC. Residues: CASGFQAGGSYEQYF.

J is TRBJ1-4 and V is TRBV28; 9 nucleotides line up with TRBD1. Germline V lookup: CDR1 MDHEN, CDR2 SYDVKM. The CDR3 is made up of 18 amino acids. Losses at the gene ends were 5 bases for V and 0 bases for J; bases not matched to a gene: 10. The CDR3 is CASSPPGTGTSTNEKLFF. CDR3 bases: TGTGCCAGCAGTCCCCCCGGGACAGGGACCTCAACTAATGAAAAACTGTTTTTT.

In its sample, this clone was seen a few times. The V and J genes are TRBV6-5 and TRBJ1-1; D not resolved. V was trimmed by 6 bases and J by 2 bases, leaving 4 bases between them. This CDR3 has 11 residues. Germline V gene sequence: CDR1 MNHEY, CDR2 SVGAGI. The CDR3 is CASRLNTEAFF. CDR3 bases: TGTGCCAGCAGGCTAAACACTGAAGCTTTCTTT.

CDR3 amino acids: CSVEEGGSLVSGTF. The CDR3, as DNA: TGCAGCGTTGAAGAAGGGGGCAGTTTAGTATCAGGCACCTTC. The genes are TRBV29-1 and TRBJ1-2; 7 bases map to TRBD1. Per the germline V gene, CDR1 is SQVTM and CDR2 is ANQGSEA. V trimming: 0 bases; J trimming: 13 bases; junction bases outside the gene matches: 14. CDR3 length: 14 amino acids.

This chain uses TRBV30 with TRBJ1-2, with D possibly being TRBD1 (6 bases). Germline V lookup: CDR1 GTSNPN, CDR2 SVGIG (reference sequence). The length of the CDR3 is 14 residues. Trimming stripped 0 bases from V and 6 bases from J, with 14 bases between. The CDR3 DNA is TGTGCCTGGAGTGTACCGGGGGGCGCTAATGGCTACACCTTC. Translated, it gives CAWSVPGGANGYTF. The full variable domain, with the rest looked up from reference TRBV30 and TRBJ1-2, is SQTIHQWPATLVQPVGSPLSLECTVEGTSNPNLYWYRQAAGRGLQLLFYSVGIGQISSEVPQNLSASRPQDRQFILSSKKLLLSDSGFYLCAWSVPGGANGYTFGSGTRLTVV.

The J gene is TRBJ1-1, the V gene TRBV4-1, with D uncertain. The V end was cut by 0 bases, the J end by 0 bases, with 5 bases between. Germline V lookup: CDR1 MGHRA, CDR2 YSYEKL. The CDR3 runs to 14 residues. The CDR3 region has the DNA TGCGCCAGCAGCCAAGAGCGGATGAACACTGAAGCTTTCTTT. Encoded protein: CASSQERMNTEAFF.

This chain joins TRBV6-1 and TRBJ1-5, with D unresolved. This CDR3 has 15 amino acids. CDR1 is MNHNS, CDR2 SASEGT, per germline. V lost 4 bases, J lost 9 bases, and 19 bases lay in between. For the CDR3, the DNA is TGTGCCAGCAGTGCAGACGGACTCGACTGGGGGCCCCAGCATTTT. This codes for CASSADGLDWGPQHF.

This rearrangement joins TRBV27 to TRBJ1-5, with D possibly being TRBD1 (5 bases). This CDR3 has 14 amino acids. V lost 5 bases and J lost 9, with 17 bases in between. In germline, CDR1 is MNHEY, CDR2 SMNVEV (reference sequence). The CDR3 spells CASSPLAGGGPQHF. In nucleotides, the CDR3 is TGTGCCAGCAGTCCCCTCGCGGGGGGAGGGCCCCAGCATTTT.

The chain links TRBV6-1 to TRBJ1-4; 8 bases are a match to TRBD1. The CDR3 is made up of 14 amino acids. Germline V CDR1 and CDR2: MNHNS, SASEGT. V shed 5 bases, J shed 5 bases, and the junction held 4 bases outside the gene matches. In nucleotides, the CDR3 is TGTGCCAGCAGTAAATGGACAGGGAATGAAAAACTGTTTTTT. Its protein product is CASSKWTGNEKLFF.

The CDR3 loop reads CASTLRGLSNQPQHF. The CDR3 DNA sequence: TGTGCCAGCACATTAAGGGGGCTTAGCAATCAGCCCCAGCATTTT. The rearrangement joins TRBV2 to TRBJ1-5; 7 positions agree with TRBD1. J was trimmed by 0 bases and V by 7 bases; bases with no gene match: 6. The V gene's germline CDR1 is SNHLY and CDR2 FYNNEI. This CDR3 has 15 residues.

The chain couples TRBV4-1 to TRBJ1-5; perhaps TRBD1 as D (5 bases). CDR1 and CDR2 (germline): MGHRA, YSYEKL. This CDR3 has 17 residues. Trimming removed 1 base from V and 2 bases from J, with 15 bases in between. The CDR3 nucleotides read TGCGCCAGCAGCCAAGCTTTTGCAGGGATGGGCAATCAGCCCCAGCATTTT. It yields the protein CASSQAFAGMGNQPQHF.

V and J are TRBV29-1 and TRBJ2-5; D gene ambiguous. The CDR3 sequence is 14 residues long. V was clipped by 6 bases and J by 7 bases, with 21 bases between them. Germline values: CDR1 SQVTM, CDR2 ANQGSEA. CDR3 amino acids: CSVESTRKPGTQYF. The CDR3 DNA sequence: TGCAGCGTAGAATCTACCCGAAAGCCGGGGACCCAGTACTTC.

This chain uses TRBV4-1 with TRBJ2-7, with 11 bases lining up with TRBD2. This CDR3 is 15 amino acids long. V shed 4 bases, J shed 3 bases, and the junction held 5 bases outside the gene matches. Germline CDR1 is MGHRA and CDR2 is YSYEKL. CDR3 region: CASSPTSGSFYEQYV. CDR3 coding DNA: TGCGCCAGCAGCCCCACTAGCGGGAGTTTCTACGAGCAGTACGTC.

This clone was recorded only once. This chain joins TRBV19 and TRBJ1-1, with 8 bases fitting TRBD1. Germline CDR1 reads LNHDA; CDR2 reads SQIVND (reference sequence). This CDR3 contains 16 residues. Unmatched junction bases numbered 9, after V lost 5 bases and J lost 1 base. The CDR3, as DNA: TGTGCCAGTAGTGTGAACAGGGGGATTGAGAACACTGAAGCTTTCTTT. It encodes CASSVNRGIENTEAFF.

The rearrangement joins TRBV19 to TRBJ2-5; D possibly corresponds to TRBD2 (5 bases). This CDR3 is 14 amino acids long. V was clipped by 8 bases and J by 0 bases, with 13 bases between them. Germline V lookup: CDR1 LNHDA, CDR2 SQIVND (reference sequence). The CDR3, as DNA: TGTGCCAGTTCCTCGGGATCCTACCAAGAGACCCAGTACTTC. It yields the protein CASSSGSYQETQYF.

The CDR3 sequence is CARGTAGELFF. CDR3 nucleotides: TGTGCCAGGGGTACAGCCGGGGAGCTGTTTTTT. The rearrangement joins TRBV2 to TRBJ2-2; D ambiguous. The CDR3 loop spans 11 amino acids. Deletions cut 9 bases from V and 6 bases from J, with 8 bases between. Germline CDR1 reads SNHLY; CDR2 reads FYNNEI.

For the CDR3, the DNA is TGTGCCAGCAGCCCATCCGGACAGGGGGCCCCTTTAGCTTTCTTT. Residues: CASSPSGQGAPLAFF. The chain is built from TRBV7-9 and TRBJ1-1, with 11 bases matching TRBD1. CDR1 is SEHNR, CDR2 FQNEAQ, per germline (reference sequence). V shed 5 bases and J 10 bases; nucleotides not matched to a gene: 12. The CDR3 is 15 residues long.

J is TRBJ2-7 and V is TRBV19, with no clear D. The CDR3 loop spans 13 amino acids. V was trimmed by 3 bases and J by 2 bases, leaving 8 bases between them. Germline CDR1 LNHDA, CDR2 SQIVND (reference sequence). The CDR3 sequence: CASSIQLPYEQYF. CDR3 DNA: TGTGCCAGTAGTATCCAGTTACCCTACGAGCAGTACTTC.

The chain combines TRBV4-2 with TRBJ2-1, with D perhaps TRBD2 (5 bases). This CDR3 has 14 residues. V lost 8 bases and J 7 bases, leaving 18 bases between the germline ends. The germline CDR1 and CDR2 sequences are LGHNA and YNFKEQ. The CDR3 DNA is TGTGCCAGCGGATTGGGCGGGTCGGGGAATGAGCAGTTCTTC. Protein product: CASGLGGSGNEQFF.